The rows below give T cell receptor beta chains drawn from one sample of a study of T-cell memory formation after mild COVID-19. From the 5' RACE reads, TCRdb called clonotypes with MiXCR, one entry per CDR3 protein. Here the sample spans 400,000 to 450,000 distinct CDR3 sequences, 15% to 20% being singletons. Sequencing was carried out using PBMCs or a T cell subset sorted from them (not recorded which). The source of these receptors is a man between 18 and 29 years old who had mild COVID-19 (a few samples of this study predate the infection). Cell type and time point are not known. Both conserved end residues are trimmed from each CDR3. Some rows have no size entry. The others give once, few or many, or a class for an expanded clone.

size: few
V: TRBV5-5
CDR3: ASSLRLTGELF

size: few
V: TRBV11-2
CDR3: ASSDWRGKGETQY

size: NA
V: TRBV14
CDR3: ASSQVGTWGLEQF

size: few
V: TRBV6-6
CDR3: ASSMVQGEIYGYT

size: many
V: TRBV23-1
CDR3: ASSQAGQQVNSPLH

size: few
V: TRBV19
CDR3: ASSIRGGEQY

size: few
V: TRBV7-9
CDR3: ASTIGGLTEAF

size: NA
V: TRBV24-1
CDR3: ATSDRGLAGDTQY

size: NA
V: TRBV11-2
CDR3: ASSPGVSGVSYEQY

size: few
V: TRBV5-1
CDR3: ASSIQPTGSNTEAF

size: few
V: TRBV12-3/TRBV12-4
CDR3: ASSLLGPGYGYT

size: NA
V: TRBV5-1
CDR3: ASMEPGTGGINEQF

size: NA
V: TRBV29-1
CDR3: SVEHSIFTQY

size: few
V: TRBV6-2/TRBV6-3
CDR3: ASSYSSRSGTDTQY

size: NA
V: TRBV10-1
CDR3: ASSESRSVYEQY

size: many
V: TRBV5-1
CDR3: ASSPFGGAGNTIY

size: NA
V: TRBV3-1
CDR3: ASSDTTGGYSPLH

size: NA
V: TRBV20-1
CDR3: SARAPGQGYNEQF

size: NA
V: TRBV5-1
CDR3: ASSPWGTGANVLT

size: NA
V: TRBV5-1
CDR3: ASSPGQGQDTQY

size: few
V: TRBV12-3/TRBV12-4
CDR3: ASGPQGPRGEQY

size: few
V: TRBV6-5
CDR3: ASSSDWEETQY

size: NA
V: TRBV6-2/TRBV6-3
CDR3: ASSPRQGWFPQDGYT

size: NA
V: TRBV18
CDR3: ASSPRQGYQETQY

size: NA
V: TRBV7-3
CDR3: ASSLDAGGGYT

size: NA
V: TRBV5-1
CDR3: ASSLAGGRGTEAF

size: few
V: TRBV10-3
CDR3: AIRGLAGEEQF

size: NA
V: TRBV3-1
CDR3: ASSQGGDIPTEAF

size: NA
V: TRBV24-1
CDR3: ATSDFLDREQF

size: few
V: TRBV19
CDR3: ASRRGTVNTEAF

size: NA
V: TRBV7-2
CDR3: ASSLVHRDTEAF

size: NA
V: TRBV4-3
CDR3: ASSQEAGLTEAF

size: NA
V: TRBV18
CDR3: ASSPSRTTTDTQY

size: NA
V: TRBV7-9
CDR3: ASSTLGGMNTEAF

size: few
V: TRBV6-6
CDR3: ASSYSSSGGSNEQF

size: few
V: TRBV5-1
CDR3: ASSKGLAGEDEQF

size: NA
V: TRBV14
CDR3: ASKRGGTGAYNEQF

size: NA
V: TRBV6-2/TRBV6-3
CDR3: ASSQRRTSREKLF

size: few
V: TRBV10-3
CDR3: ATMDPGGEKLF

size: once
V: TRBV27
CDR3: ASSLGGGETEAF

size: NA
V: TRBV5-5
CDR3: ASSVTGYSYGYT

size: few
V: TRBV5-1
CDR3: ASSPRTEGASGYT

size: few
V: TRBV21-1
CDR3: ASSTHWTGQSLSGANVLT

size: few
V: TRBV5-1
CDR3: ASSLGGMPGSYNEQF

size: many
V: TRBV7-2
CDR3: ASSSKRTGGNTIY

size: NA
V: TRBV4-3
CDR3: ASSQGYSSYEQY

size: many
V: TRBV5-1
CDR3: ASSLRTAVTDTQY

size: NA
V: TRBV14
CDR3: ASSQVQGAAGELF

size: NA
V: TRBV4-3
CDR3: ASSQGVGDTEAF

size: few
V: TRBV20-1
CDR3: SARESEKLF

size: many
V: TRBV28
CDR3: ASSSLRQGSNQPQH

size: NA
V: TRBV7-2
CDR3: ASIFRRDYGYT

size: NA
V: TRBV2
CDR3: ASSGAEKLF

size: NA
V: TRBV7-3
CDR3: ASSPRGGPRNEQF

size: NA
V: TRBV20-1
CDR3: SASVPVGRNSPLH

size: NA
V: TRBV9
CDR3: ASSHEGQGKGGAYEQY

size: few
V: TRBV4-3
CDR3: ASSQDPYSWGDYT

size: few
V: TRBV3-1
CDR3: ASSQNREGYT

size: few
V: TRBV20-1
CDR3: SARRDLAANIQY

size: NA
V: TRBV5-1
CDR3: ASSPARQNYGYT